This TCR beta chain derives from a study of blood T cell repertoires in COVID-19. Study at large: Samples came from the United States, Italy and Spain, spanning acute and convalescent COVID-19.

Cohorts were based on clinical histories the participants reported. V lost 1 base and J lost 0, with 9 bases in between. Per the germline V gene, CDR1 is MNHEY and CDR2 is SMNVEV (reference sequence). The CDR3 contains 16 residues. Original processing methods: It was from reference gene primer amplification that nucleated cell counts were estimated. The assay was immunoSEQ multiplex PCR, and TCRdb's table has in-frame clones only and misses some. V and J calls and clone size come straight from that table; D and trimming were deduced from the DNA. The sample contains almost 500,000 clones, 70% to 90% of which appear only once.

The material sequenced was PBMCs or T cells enriched from blood (not recorded which). V and J are TRBV27 and TRBJ2-2; tentative D call: TRBD1 (6 bases). The sequence came from a woman aged 55-69 years who had recovered from COVID-19. CDR3 nucleotide sequence: TGTGCCAGCAGTTTATGGGGGCACGCGAACACCGGGGAGCTGTTTTTT. It encodes CASSLWGHANTGELFF.